Presented here are 10 T cell receptor beta chains from one specimen sequenced in a study of lymphopenia after photon versus proton radiotherapy. The assay was immunoSEQ multiplex PCR, and TCRdb's table has in-frame clones only and misses some. The data show 40,000 to 55,000 clones, 80% to 95% seen once. Here the sequenced sample was peripheral blood, taken from a patient treated with photon-based radiotherapy. Source of these receptors: a woman in her thirties or forties with cholangiocarcinoma.

DNA of the CDR3: TGCGCCAGCCGCGTGGGGAACACTGAAGCTTTCTTT. It specifies CASRVGNTEAFF. The gene calls are TRBV5-1 and TRBJ1-1, with D hard to call. Germline CDR1 reads SGHRS; CDR2 reads YFSETQ. With 7 bases removed from V and 1 base from J, the gap between germline ends came to 8 bases. CDR3 length equals 12 residues.

The chain joins TRBV2 to TRBJ2-2; perhaps D is TRBD1 or TRBD2 (5 bases each). Germline CDR1 is SNHLY and CDR2 is FYNNEI. With 11 bases removed from V and 7 bases from J, the gap between germline ends came to 14 bases. This CDR3 is built from 12 residues. As DNA, the CDR3 is TGTGCCGGATTGAGGGACGGCGGGGAGCTGTTTTTT. Protein: CAGLRDGGELFF.

The V gene is TRBV15, the J gene TRBJ1-3, with D possibly matching TRBD1 (6 bases). Trimming removed 0 bases at V and 4 bases at J, with 16 bases between. Per the germline V gene, CDR1 is LNHNV and CDR2 is YYDKDF (reference sequence). The CDR3 consists of 17 residues. CDR3: CATSRDLAGEKGNTIYF. As DNA, the CDR3 is TGTGCCACCAGCAGAGATCTGGCAGGGGAGAAGGGAAACACCATATATTTT.

The gene calls are TRBV6-5 and TRBJ1-2; 7 bases match TRBD1. Trimming removed 2 bases from V and 5 bases from J; junction bases left unmatched: 8. CDR3 size: 15 residues. Germline assignment: CDR1 MNHEY and CDR2 SVGAGI. CDR3 loop: CASSYTETGPYGYTF. The CDR3 DNA reads as TGTGCCAGCAGTTACACCGAGACAGGGCCTTATGGCTACACCTTC.

The gene calls are TRBV21-1 and TRBJ1-5. TRBV21-1 is deemed a pseudogene. This CDR3 contains 15 residues. The CDR3 protein is CASSKGHGTNQPQHF. Written as DNA, the CDR3 is TGTGCCAGCAGCAAAGGGCACGGCACCAATCAGCCCCAGCATTTT.

This sequence joins TRBV11-3 and TRBJ2-2, with a weak D call TRBD1 (5 bases). Trimming took off 4 bases at V and 4 bases at J, with 19 bases between the two ends. The V gene's germline CDR1 is SGHNT and CDR2 YENEEA. The CDR3 loop spans 17 amino acids. As DNA, the CDR3 is TGTGCCAGCAGCTCCTATACAGGAATTATGGGCACCGGGGAGCTGTTTTTT. Its translation is CASSSYTGIMGTGELFF.

The genes are TRBV29-1 and TRBJ1-3; perhaps TRBD1 as D (6 bases). This CDR3 comprises 14 residues. Germline V lookup: CDR1 SQVTM, CDR2 ANQGSEA. V was clipped by 5 bases and J by 6 bases, with 17 bases between them. CDR3 nucleotides: TGCAGCGTTTCCACGAGGACAGCCTTAAACACCATATATTTT. As protein: CSVSTRTALNTIYF.

CDR3 region: CASSKTGGNEQYF. CDR3 sequence (DNA): TGTGCCAGTAGTAAGACAGGGGGCAACGAGCAGTACTTC. The chain joins TRBV19 to TRBJ2-7; 10 bases line up with TRBD1. The junction had 2 bases not matched to a gene; V was cut back by 4 bases and J by 5 bases. The germline CDR1 and CDR2 sequences are LNHDA and SQIVND (reference sequence). This CDR3 has 13 residues.

This rearrangement joins TRBV6-1 to TRBJ2-2; 7 bases align to TRBD1. The CDR3 runs to 14 residues. The germline gives CDR1 MNHNS, CDR2 SASEGT. V dropped 7 bases and J dropped 3; count of bases not matched to a gene: 5. The CDR3 DNA reads TGTGCCAGCAAAGAAGACAGGGACACCGGGGAGCTGTTTTTT. Its protein product is CASKEDRDTGELFF.

J is TRBJ1-4 and V is TRBV13; possibly TRBD1 for D (6 bases). Germline CDR1 is PRHDT and CDR2 is FYEKMQ (reference sequence). The CDR3 loop spans 15 amino acids. Trimming left V 5 bases short and J 8 bases short, with 18 bases between. The CDR3 is CASSQNMGQGEKLFF. CDR3 bases: TGTGCCAGCAGCCAAAACATGGGGCAGGGGGAAAAACTGTTTTTT.